Included here is one TCR beta chain sequence, with context. No antigen is known for it. The data were obtained in a study of cytomegalovirus exposure and HLA in healthy donors. It was with 60 Vbeta and 13 Jbeta primers that the PCR ran. The protocol was immunoSEQ multiplex PCR, while the TCRdb copy is restricted to in-frame clones and leaves out a portion. The sample lists 76,000 or so clones; over 60% were seen once. Study results and limitations: It emerged from a later analysis that several of the most significant clusters appeared to be linked to common viral pathogens. Among TCR beta chains of equal frequency, HLA-associated ones were more clonally expanded in a later analysis.

The CDR3 is made up of 13 amino acids. Germline V gene data show CDR1 as MNHEY and CDR2 as SVGAGI. Deletions cut 6 bases from V and 10 bases from J, with 18 bases between. The chain uses TRBV6-5 and TRBJ1-2; D is possibly TRBD1 (6 bases). This clonotype originated in a woman between 40 and 55 years old in good health and CMV-seropositive. The specimen sequenced was PBMCs. Written as DNA, the CDR3 is TGTGCCAGCAGATTCAGGGGAGGGGATGTCTACACCTTC. Protein product: CASRFRGGDVYTF.